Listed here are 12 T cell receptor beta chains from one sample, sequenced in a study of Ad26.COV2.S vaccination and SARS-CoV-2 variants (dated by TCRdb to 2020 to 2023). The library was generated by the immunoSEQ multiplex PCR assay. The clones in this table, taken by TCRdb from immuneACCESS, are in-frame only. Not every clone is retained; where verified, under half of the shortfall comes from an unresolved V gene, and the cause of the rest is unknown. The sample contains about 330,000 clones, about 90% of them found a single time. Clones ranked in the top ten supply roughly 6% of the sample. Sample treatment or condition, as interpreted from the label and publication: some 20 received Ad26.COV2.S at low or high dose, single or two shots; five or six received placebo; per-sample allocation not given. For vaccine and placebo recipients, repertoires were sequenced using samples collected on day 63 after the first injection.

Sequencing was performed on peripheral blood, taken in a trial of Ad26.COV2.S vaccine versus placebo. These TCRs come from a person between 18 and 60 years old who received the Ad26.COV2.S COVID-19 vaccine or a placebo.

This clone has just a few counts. In DNA, the CDR3 is TGTGCCAGCAGCTTGCGAGGGGACGGAAATCAGCCCCAGCATTTT. It yields the protein CASSLRGDGNQPQHF. This chain joins TRBV5-5 and TRBJ1-5; TRBD1 might be the D (5 bases). Trimming removed 1 base from V and 4 bases from J, with 12 bases in between. Germline V CDR1 and CDR2: SGHKS, YYEKEE (reference sequence). The CDR3 is 15 residues long.

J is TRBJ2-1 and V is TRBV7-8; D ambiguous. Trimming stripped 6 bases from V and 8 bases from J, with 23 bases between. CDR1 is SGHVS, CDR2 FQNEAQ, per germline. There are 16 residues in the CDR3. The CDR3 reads CASRFQRTRSADEQFF. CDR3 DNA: TGTGCCAGCAGGTTCCAACGAACCAGGTCCGCGGATGAGCAGTTCTTC.

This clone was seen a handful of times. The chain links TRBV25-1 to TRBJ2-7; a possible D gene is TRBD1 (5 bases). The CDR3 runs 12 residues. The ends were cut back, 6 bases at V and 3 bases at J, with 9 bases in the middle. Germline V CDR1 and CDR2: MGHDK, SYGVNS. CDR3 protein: CASSFDSYEQYF. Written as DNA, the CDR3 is TGTGCCAGCAGCTTCGACAGCTACGAGCAGTACTTC.

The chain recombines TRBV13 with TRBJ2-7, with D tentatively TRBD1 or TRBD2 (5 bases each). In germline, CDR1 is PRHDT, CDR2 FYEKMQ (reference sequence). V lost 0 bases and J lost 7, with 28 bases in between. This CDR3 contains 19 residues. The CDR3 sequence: CASSLGGPLLQTPPGEQYV. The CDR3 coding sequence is TGTGCCAGCAGCTTAGGGGGGCCTCTGCTCCAGACCCCGCCGGGGGAGCAGTACGTC.

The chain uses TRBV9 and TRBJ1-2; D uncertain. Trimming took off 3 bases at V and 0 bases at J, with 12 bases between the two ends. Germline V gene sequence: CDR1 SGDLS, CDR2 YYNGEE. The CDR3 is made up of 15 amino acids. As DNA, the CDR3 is TGTGCCAGCAGCGCCCACGACCTCCCTAACTATGGCTACACCTTC. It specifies CASSAHDLPNYGYTF.

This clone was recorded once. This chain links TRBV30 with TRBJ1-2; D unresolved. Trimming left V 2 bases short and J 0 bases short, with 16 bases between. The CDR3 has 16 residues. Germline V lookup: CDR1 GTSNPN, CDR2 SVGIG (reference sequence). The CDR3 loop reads CAWSPWVGSSNYGYTF. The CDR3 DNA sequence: TGTGCCTGGAGTCCCTGGGTTGGGAGCTCTAACTATGGCTACACCTTC.

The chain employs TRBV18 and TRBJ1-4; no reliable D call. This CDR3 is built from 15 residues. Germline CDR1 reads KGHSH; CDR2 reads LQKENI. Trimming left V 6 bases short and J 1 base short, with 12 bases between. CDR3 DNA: TGTGCCAGCTCGGGTTACGAGGGAACTAATGAAAAACTGTTTTTT. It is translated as CASSGYEGTNEKLFF.

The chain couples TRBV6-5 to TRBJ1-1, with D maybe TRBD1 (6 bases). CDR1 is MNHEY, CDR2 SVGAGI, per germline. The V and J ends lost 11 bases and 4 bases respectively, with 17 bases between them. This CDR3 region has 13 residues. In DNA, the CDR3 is TGTGCCGTAAGGGAGGGGGTTGTCACTGAAGCTTTCTTT. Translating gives CAVREGVVTEAFF.

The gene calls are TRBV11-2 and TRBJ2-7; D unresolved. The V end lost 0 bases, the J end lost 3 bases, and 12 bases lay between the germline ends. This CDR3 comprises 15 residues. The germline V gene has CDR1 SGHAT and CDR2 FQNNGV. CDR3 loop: CASSLESGRHYEQYF. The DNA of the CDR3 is TGTGCCAGCAGCTTAGAGTCGGGCAGACACTACGAGCAGTACTTC.

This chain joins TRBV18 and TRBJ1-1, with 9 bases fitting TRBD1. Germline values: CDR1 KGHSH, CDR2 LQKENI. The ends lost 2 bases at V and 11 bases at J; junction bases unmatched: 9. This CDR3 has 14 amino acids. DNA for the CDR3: TGTGCCAGCTCACCATCCGGGACAGGGTTGGGCGCTTTCTTT. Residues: CASSPSGTGLGAFF.

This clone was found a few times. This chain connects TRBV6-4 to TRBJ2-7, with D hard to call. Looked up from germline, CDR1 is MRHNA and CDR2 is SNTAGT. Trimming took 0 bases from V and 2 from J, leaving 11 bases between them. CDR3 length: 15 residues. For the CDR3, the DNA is TGTGCCAGCAGTGACTCGAGTCGATTAACCTACGAGCAGTACGTC. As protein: CASSDSSRLTYEQYV.

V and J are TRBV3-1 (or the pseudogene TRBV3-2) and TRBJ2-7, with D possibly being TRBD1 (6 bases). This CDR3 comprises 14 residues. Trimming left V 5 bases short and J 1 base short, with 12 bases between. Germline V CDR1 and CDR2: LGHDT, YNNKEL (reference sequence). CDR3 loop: CASSARDISYEQYF. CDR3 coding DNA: TGTGCCAGCAGCGCTCGGGACATTTCCTACGAGCAGTACTTC.